This TCR beta chain was recorded in a study of T cell repertoires in cytomegalovirus infection. The CDR3 extends over 15 amino acids. The V end was cut by 7 bases, the J end by 4 bases, with 16 bases between. Germline V gene sequence: CDR1 LNHDA, CDR2 SQIVND (reference sequence). This clonotype has a count of ten or more. Using its own MiXCR run on the reads, TCRdb lists one record per CDR3 protein. The top ten hold roughly 10% of the sample, which has hundreds of thousands of distinct CDR3 sequences, around 11% seen once. The J gene is TRBJ2-2, the V gene TRBV19, with D perhaps assigned TRBD1 or TRBD2 (6 bases each). This receptor was identified in a human donor in good health (CMV status not recorded). Some clones in this sample may be carry-over from other donors' samples. Sequenced: PBMCs. The CDR3 DNA is TGTGCCAGTAAGGGGGGTAGCCCTCTCACCGGGGAGCTGTTTTTT. It yields the protein CASKGGSPLTGELFF.